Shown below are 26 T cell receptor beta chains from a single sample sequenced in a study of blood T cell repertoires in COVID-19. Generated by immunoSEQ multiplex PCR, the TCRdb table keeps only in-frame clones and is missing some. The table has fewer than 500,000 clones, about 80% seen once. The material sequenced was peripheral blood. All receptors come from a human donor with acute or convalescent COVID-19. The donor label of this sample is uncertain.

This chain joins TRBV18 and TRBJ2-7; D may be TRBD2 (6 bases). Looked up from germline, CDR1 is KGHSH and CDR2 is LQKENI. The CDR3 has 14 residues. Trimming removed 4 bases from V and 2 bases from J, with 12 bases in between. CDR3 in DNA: TGTGCCAGCTCACAAACGGGACTCACCTACGAGCAGTACTTC. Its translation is CASSQTGLTYEQYF.

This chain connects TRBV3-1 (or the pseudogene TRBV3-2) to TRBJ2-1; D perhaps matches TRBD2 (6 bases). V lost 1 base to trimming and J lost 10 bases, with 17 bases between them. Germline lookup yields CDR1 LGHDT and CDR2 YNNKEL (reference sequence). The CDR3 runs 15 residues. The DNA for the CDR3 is TGTGCCAGCAGCCAAGCGAGAGGAGGGGCAGGGGAGCAGTTCTTC. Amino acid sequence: CASSQARGGAGEQFF.

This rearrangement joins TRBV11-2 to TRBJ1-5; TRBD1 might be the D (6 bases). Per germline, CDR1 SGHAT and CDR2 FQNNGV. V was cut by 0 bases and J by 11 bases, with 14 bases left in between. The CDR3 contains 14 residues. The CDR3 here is CASSLDGGHVSQHF. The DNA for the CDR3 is TGTGCCAGCAGCTTAGATGGGGGACATGTGTCCCAGCATTTT.

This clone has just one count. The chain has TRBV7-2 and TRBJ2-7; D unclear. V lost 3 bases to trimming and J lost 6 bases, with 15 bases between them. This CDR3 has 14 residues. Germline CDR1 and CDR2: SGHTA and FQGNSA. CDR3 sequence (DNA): TGTGCCAGCAGCTTGAGCAGGTCCCCGAGCGAGCAGTACTTC. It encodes CASSLSRSPSEQYF.

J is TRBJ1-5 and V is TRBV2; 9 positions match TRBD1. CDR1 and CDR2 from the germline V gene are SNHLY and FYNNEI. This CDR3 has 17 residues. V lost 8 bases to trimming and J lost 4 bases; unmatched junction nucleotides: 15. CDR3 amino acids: CASSSFSGTGSNQPQHF. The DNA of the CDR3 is TGTGCCAGCTCTTCCTTCTCCGGGACAGGGAGTAATCAGCCCCAGCATTTT.

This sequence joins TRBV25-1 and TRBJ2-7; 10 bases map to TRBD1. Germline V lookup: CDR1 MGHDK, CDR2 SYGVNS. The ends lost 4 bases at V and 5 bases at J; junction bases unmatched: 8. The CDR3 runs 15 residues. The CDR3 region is CASSGRDRGTDEQYF. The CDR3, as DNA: TGTGCCAGCAGTGGGCGGGACAGGGGAACAGACGAGCAGTACTTC.

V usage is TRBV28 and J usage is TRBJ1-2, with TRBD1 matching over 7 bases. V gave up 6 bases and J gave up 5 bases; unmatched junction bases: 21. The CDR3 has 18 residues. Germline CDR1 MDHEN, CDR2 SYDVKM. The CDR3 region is CASRPTGDPHLTPYGYTF. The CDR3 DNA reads TGTGCCAGCAGGCCAACAGGGGATCCTCACCTTACCCCGTATGGCTACACCTTC.

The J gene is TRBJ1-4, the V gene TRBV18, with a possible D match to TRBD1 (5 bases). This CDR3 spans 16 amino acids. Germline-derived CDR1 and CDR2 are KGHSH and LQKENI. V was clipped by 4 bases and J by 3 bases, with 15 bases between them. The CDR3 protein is CASSLNAGRSNEKLFF. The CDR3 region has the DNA TGTGCCAGCTCACTAAACGCAGGGCGTTCTAATGAAAAACTGTTTTTT.

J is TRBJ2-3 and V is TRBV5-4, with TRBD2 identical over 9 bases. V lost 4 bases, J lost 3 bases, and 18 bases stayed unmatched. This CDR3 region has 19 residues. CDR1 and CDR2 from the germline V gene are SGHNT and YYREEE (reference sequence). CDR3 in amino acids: CASSVNRGGGELITDTQYF. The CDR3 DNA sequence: TGTGCCAGCAGCGTGAATCGTGGCGGGGGGGAGTTAATAACAGATACGCAGTATTTT.

In nucleotides, the CDR3 is TGCGCCAGCAGCTTCGGGACAGGGTCGTTTGATGAGCAGTTCTTC. It encodes CASSFGTGSFDEQFF. The chain uses TRBV5-1 and TRBJ2-1, with 9 nucleotides matching TRBD1. The germline V gene encodes CDR1 SGHRS and CDR2 YFSETQ. The J segment lost 8 bases and the V segment lost 2 bases, leaving 8 bases of the junction unmatched. The CDR3 has 15 amino acids. The entire variable domain, with the rest obtained from reference TRBV5-1 and TRBJ2-1, is as follows: KAGVTQTPRYLIKTRGQQVTLSCSPISGHRSVSWYQQTPGQGLQFLFEYFSETQRNKGNFPGRFSGRQFSNSRSEMNVSTLELGDSALYLCASSFGTGSFDEQFFGPGTRLTVL.

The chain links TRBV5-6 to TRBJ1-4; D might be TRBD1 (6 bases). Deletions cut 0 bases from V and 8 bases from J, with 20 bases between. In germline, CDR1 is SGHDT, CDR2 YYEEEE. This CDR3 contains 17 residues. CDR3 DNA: TGTGCCAGCAGCTTGGGCACAGGGTCCCCTTCGCAGGAAAAACTGTTTTTT. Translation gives CASSLGTGSPSQEKLFF.

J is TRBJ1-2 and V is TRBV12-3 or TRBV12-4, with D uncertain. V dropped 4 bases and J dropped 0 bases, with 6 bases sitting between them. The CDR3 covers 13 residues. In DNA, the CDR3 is TGTGCCAGCAGTTCGAACTCTAACTATGGCTACACCTTC. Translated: CASSSNSNYGYTF.

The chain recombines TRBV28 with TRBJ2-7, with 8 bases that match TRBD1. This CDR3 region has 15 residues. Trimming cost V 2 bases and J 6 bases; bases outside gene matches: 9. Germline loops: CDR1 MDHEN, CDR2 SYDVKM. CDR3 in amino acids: CASSLLDRALPEQYF. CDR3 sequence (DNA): TGTGCCAGCAGTTTACTGGACAGGGCCCTTCCCGAGCAGTACTTC.

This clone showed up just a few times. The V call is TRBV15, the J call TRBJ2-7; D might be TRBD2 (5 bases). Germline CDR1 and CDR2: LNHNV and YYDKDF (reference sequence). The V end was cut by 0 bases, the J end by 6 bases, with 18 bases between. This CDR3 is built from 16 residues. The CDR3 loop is CATSREAPVRAGEQYF. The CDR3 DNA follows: TGTGCCACCAGCAGAGAAGCGCCTGTTAGGGCGGGCGAGCAGTACTTC. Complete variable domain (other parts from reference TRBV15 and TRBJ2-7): DAMVIQNPRYQVTQFGKPVTLSCSQTLNHNVMYWYQQKSSQAPKLLFHYYDKDFNNEADTPDNFQSRRPNTSFCFLDIRSPGLGDTAMYLCATSREAPVRAGEQYFGPGTRLTVT.

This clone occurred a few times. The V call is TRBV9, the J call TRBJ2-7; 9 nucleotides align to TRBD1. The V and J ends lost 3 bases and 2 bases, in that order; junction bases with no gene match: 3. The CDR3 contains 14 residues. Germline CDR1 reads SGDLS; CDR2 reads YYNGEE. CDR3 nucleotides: TGTGCCAGCAGCGCGGGACAGGGACCCTACGAGCAGTACTTC. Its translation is CASSAGQGPYEQYF.

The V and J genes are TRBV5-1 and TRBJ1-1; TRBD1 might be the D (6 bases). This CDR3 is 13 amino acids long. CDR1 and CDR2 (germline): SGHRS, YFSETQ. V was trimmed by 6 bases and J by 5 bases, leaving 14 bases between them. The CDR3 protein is CASKDGGQTEAFF. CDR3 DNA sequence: TGCGCCAGCAAGGACGGGGGGCAGACTGAAGCTTTCTTT.

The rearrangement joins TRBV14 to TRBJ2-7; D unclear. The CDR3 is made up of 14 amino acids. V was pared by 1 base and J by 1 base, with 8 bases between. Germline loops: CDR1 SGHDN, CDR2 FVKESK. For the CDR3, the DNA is TGTGCCAGCAGCCAAGGAGGCTGGTCCTACGAGCAGTACTTC. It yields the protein CASSQGGWSYEQYF. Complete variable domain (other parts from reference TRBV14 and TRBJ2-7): EAGVTQFPSHSVIEKGQTVTLRCDPISGHDNLYWYRRVMGKEIKFLLHFVKESKQDESGMPNNRFLAERTGGTYSTLKVQPAELEDSGVYFCASSQGGWSYEQYFGPGTRLTVT.

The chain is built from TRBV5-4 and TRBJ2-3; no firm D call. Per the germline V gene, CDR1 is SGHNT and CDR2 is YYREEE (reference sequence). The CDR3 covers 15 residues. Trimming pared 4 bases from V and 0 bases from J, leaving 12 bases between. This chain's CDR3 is CASSPEAWSTDTQYF. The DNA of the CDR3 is TGTGCCAGCAGCCCCGAGGCATGGAGCACAGATACGCAGTATTTT.

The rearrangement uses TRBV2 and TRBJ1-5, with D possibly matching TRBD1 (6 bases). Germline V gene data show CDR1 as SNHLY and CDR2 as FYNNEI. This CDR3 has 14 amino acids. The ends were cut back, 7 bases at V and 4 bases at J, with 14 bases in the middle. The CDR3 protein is CASIAGTPNQPQHF. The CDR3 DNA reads TGTGCCAGCATAGCCGGGACACCAAATCAGCCCCAGCATTTT.

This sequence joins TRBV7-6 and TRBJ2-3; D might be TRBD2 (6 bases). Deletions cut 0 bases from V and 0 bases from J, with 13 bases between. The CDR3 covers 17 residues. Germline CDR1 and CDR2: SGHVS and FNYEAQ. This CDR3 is CASSLAIGGVSTDTQYF. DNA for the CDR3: TGTGCCAGCAGCTTAGCGATCGGGGGTGTAAGCACAGATACGCAGTATTTT.

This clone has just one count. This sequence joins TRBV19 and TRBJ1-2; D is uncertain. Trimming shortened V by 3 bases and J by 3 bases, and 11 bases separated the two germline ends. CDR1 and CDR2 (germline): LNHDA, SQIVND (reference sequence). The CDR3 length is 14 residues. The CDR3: CASSIEGIDYGYTF. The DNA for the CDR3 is TGTGCCAGTAGTATCGAGGGAATCGACTATGGCTACACCTTC.

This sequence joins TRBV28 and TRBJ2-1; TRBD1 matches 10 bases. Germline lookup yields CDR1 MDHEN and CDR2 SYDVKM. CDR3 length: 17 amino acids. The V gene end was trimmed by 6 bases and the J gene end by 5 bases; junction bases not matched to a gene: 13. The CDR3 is CASRRMVGTGANNEQFF. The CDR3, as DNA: TGTGCCAGCAGGCGTATGGTGGGGACAGGGGCAAACAATGAGCAGTTCTTC. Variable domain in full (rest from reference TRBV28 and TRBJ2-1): DVKVTQSSRYLVKRTGEKVFLECVQDMDHENMFWYRQDPGLGLRLIYFSYDVKMKEKGDIPEGYSVSREKKERFSLILESASTNQTSMYLCASRRMVGTGANNEQFFGPGTRLTVL.

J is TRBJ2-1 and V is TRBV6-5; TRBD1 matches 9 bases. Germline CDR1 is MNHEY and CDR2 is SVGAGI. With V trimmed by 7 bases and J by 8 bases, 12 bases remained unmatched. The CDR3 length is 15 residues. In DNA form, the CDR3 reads TGTGCCAGCACCACCACCGGGACAGGGATCGATGAGCAGTTCTTC. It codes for CASTTTGTGIDEQFF.

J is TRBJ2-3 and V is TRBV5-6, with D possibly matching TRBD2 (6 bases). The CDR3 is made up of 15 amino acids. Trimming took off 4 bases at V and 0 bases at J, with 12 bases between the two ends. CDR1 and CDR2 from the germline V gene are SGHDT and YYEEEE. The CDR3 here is CASSRGTVSTDTQYF. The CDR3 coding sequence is TGTGCCAGCAGCCGCGGGACGGTAAGCACAGATACGCAGTATTTT.

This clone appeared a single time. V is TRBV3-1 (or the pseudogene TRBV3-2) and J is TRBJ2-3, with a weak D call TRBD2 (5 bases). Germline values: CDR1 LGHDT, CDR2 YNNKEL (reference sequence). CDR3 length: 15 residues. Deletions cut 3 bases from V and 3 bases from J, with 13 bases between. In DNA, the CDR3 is TGTGCCAGCAGCCACCGGACTTCCCAAACAGATACGCAGTATTTT. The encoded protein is CASSHRTSQTDTQYF.

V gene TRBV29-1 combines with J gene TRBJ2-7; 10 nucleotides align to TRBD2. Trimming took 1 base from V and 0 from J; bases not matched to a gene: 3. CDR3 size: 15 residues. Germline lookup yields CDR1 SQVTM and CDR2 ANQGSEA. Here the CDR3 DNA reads TGCAGCGTTGAAGCTCCTAGCGGGAGCTCCTACGAGCAGTACTTC. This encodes CSVEAPSGSSYEQYF.